Included here is one TCR beta chain sequence, with context. Its target is unknown. Via MiXCR, TCRdb re-called the 5' RACE reads, giving one row per CDR3 protein. The sample lists about 190,000 distinct CDR3 sequences, around 18% seen once, with roughly 2.6% in the top ten. Germline CDR1 and CDR2: DFQATT and SNEGSKA (reference sequence). The CDR3 spans 13 residues. Trimming pared 3 bases from V and 6 bases from J, leaving 12 bases between. The data derive from a study of T-cell memory formation after mild COVID-19. About the research overall: TCR clusters were mostly confined to one donor each. General study points: The study detected some responding clones in pre-infection memory, suggesting cross-reactive memory joined. CD4+ contracting clones were found mainly in CM and EM, and CD8+ ones in EMRA. Clonal second-wave expansions that peaked on day 37 had unconfirmed SARS-CoV-2 specificity.

The sequence came from an adult woman who had mild COVID-19 (a few samples of this study predate the infection). Cell type and time point are not known. The genes are TRBV20-1 and TRBJ1-5, with D perhaps TRBD1 (5 bases). Sequenced material: PBMCs or a T cell subset sorted from them (not recorded which). This chain's CDR3 is CSASPGIGQPQHF. CDR3 bases: TGCAGTGCTAGTCCAGGGATTGGTCAGCCCCAGCATTTT.